Below are 30 T cell receptor beta chains sequenced from a single sample in a study of vaccination and CD4 T cells after COVID-19. The Oncomine TCR Beta short-read assay was what sequenced the DNA obtained from cultured CD4+ T cells. TCRdb itself ran the PCR reads through MiXCR, one entry per CDR3 protein. The sample includes 6,100 or so distinct CDR3 sequences, about two fifths of them seen just once. As to treatment: approximately 9-day PBMC culture with coronavirus spike peptide pools or control peptides (ViraFEST assay). For these receptors, no antigen is known. The sequencing input was CD4+ T cells from blood, cultured in vitro. These receptors were taken from a human donor who had recovered from COVID-19.

The chain couples TRBV15 to TRBJ2-7; D gene uncertain. Between the trimmed V and J ends, which lost 0 bases and 3 bases, there was a span of 6 bases. Germline loops: CDR1 LNHNV, CDR2 YYDKDF (reference sequence). The CDR3 spans 13 residues. The CDR3 region has the DNA TGTGCCACCAGCAGAGACAGATACTACGAGCAGTACTTC. Translated: CATSRDRYYEQYF. Full variable domain (remainder filled in from reference TRBV15 and TRBJ2-7): DAMVIQNPRYQVTQFGKPVTLSCSQTLNHNVMYWYQQKSSQAPKLLFHYYDKDFNNEADTPDNFQSRRPNTSFCFLDIRSPGLGDTAMYLCATSRDRYYEQYFGPGTRLTVT.

This clonotype was counted only a few times. The gene calls are TRBV7-2 and TRBJ1-2; TRBD1 matches at 9 bases. Looked up from germline, CDR1 is SGHTA and CDR2 is FQGNSA. CDR3 size: 13 residues. In DNA form, the CDR3 reads TGTATGGCAGCTTGGACAGGGGACTATGGCTACACCTTC. Its translation is CMAAWTGDYGYTF.

This clonotype was counted a few times. The chain recombines TRBV6-1 with TRBJ1-1, with 8 bases matching TRBD1. Germline CDR1 reads MNHNS; CDR2 reads SASEGT. This CDR3 has 12 residues. V trimming: 5 bases; J trimming: 4 bases; junction bases outside the gene matches: 0. CDR3 amino acids: CASSTGGTEAFF. Here the CDR3 DNA reads TGTGCCAGCAGTACAGGGGGCACTGAAGCTTTCTTT.

The J gene is TRBJ2-5, the V gene TRBV20-1; 7 nucleotides agree with TRBD2. The junction had 11 bases not matched to a gene; V was cut back by 3 bases and J by 1 base. This CDR3 has 16 residues. Germline assignment: CDR1 DFQATT and CDR2 SNEGSKA (reference sequence). Here the CDR3 DNA reads TGCAGTGCTAGTTCCCCTGGGGCTAGCGGCCAAGAGACCCAGTACTTC. Its translation: CSASSPGASGQETQYF.

The gene calls are TRBV7-2 and TRBJ2-5; D perhaps matches TRBD2 (5 bases). The germline gives CDR1 SGHTA, CDR2 FQGNSA. The V end was cut by 5 bases, the J end by 0 bases, with 7 bases between. The CDR3 is 13 amino acids. The DNA for the CDR3 is TGTGCCAGCAGCCAGGACTACCAAGAGACCCAGTACTTC. This translates into CASSQDYQETQYF. Full variable domain (remainder filled in from reference TRBV7-2 and TRBJ2-5): GAGVSQSPSNKVTEKGKDVELRCDPISGHTALYWYRQSLGQGLEFLIYFQGNSAPDKSGLPSDRFSAERTGGSVSTLTIQRTQQEDSAVYLCASSQDYQETQYFGPGTRLLVL.

This chain connects TRBV20-1 to TRBJ1-5; D not certain. The CDR3 has 13 residues. V lost 1 base to trimming and J lost 5 bases, with 9 bases between them. Germline V gene lookup returns CDR1 DFQATT and CDR2 SNEGSKA (reference sequence). CDR3 residues: CSARGVADQPQHF. CDR3 nucleotide sequence: TGCAGTGCTAGAGGAGTCGCCGATCAGCCCCAGCATTTT.

The V gene is TRBV20-1, the J gene TRBJ2-5; TRBD1 might be the D (5 bases). Trimming shortened V by 0 bases and J by 1 base, and 6 bases separated the two germline ends. The CDR3 is 13 amino acids. Germline CDR1 DFQATT, CDR2 SNEGSKA (reference sequence). The CDR3 nucleotides are TGCAGTGCTAGAGAGGGGCTCCAAGAGACCCAGTACTTC. It encodes CSAREGLQETQYF.

This clonotype was detected a few times. The V gene is TRBV10-3, the J gene TRBJ1-2; no definite D call. V lost 2 bases, J lost 1 base, and 5 bases lay in between. Germline CDR1 ENHRY, CDR2 SYGVKD. The CDR3 has 13 residues. The CDR3 here is CAISEGSNYGYTF. The CDR3 nucleotides read TGTGCCATCAGTGAGGGTAGTAACTATGGCTACACCTTC.

J is TRBJ1-2 and V is TRBV6-1, with D tentatively TRBD1 (5 bases). Germline V gene lookup returns CDR1 MNHNS and CDR2 SASEGT. The CDR3 is made up of 12 amino acids. V lost 6 bases and J lost 4, with 9 bases in between. The CDR3 reads CASRRDGYGYTF. In nucleotides, the CDR3 is TGTGCCAGCAGACGGGACGGCTATGGCTACACCTTC.

This clonotype ranks as medium-sized. The chain couples TRBV20-1 to TRBJ2-5, with D perhaps TRBD1 or TRBD2 (5 bases each). This CDR3 has 12 amino acids. The germline V gene encodes CDR1 DFQATT and CDR2 SNEGSKA (reference sequence). Trimming removed 6 bases at V and 5 bases at J, with 13 bases between. This chain's CDR3 is CSAQSGRETQYF. The CDR3 coding sequence is TGCAGTGCCCAGTCGGGGCGGGAGACCCAGTACTTC.

Note on this clonotype: One base away lies a much larger clone, so this may be a sequencing read error. The chain combines TRBV20-1 with TRBJ2-5, with D perhaps being TRBD1 or TRBD2 (5 bases each). Germline values: CDR1 DFQATT, CDR2 SNEGSKA (reference sequence). CDR3 length: 11 amino acids. Written as DNA, the CDR3 is TGCGGTGAGGGGAGAGGGGAGACCCAGTACTTC. Translation gives CGEGRGETQYF.

Judged by abundance, this clonotype is medium-sized. CDR3 amino acids: CASSLDRGYTF. CDR3 nucleotides: TGTGCCAGCAGCTTAGACCGTGGCTACACCTTC. The J gene is TRBJ1-2, the V gene TRBV7-2; D is uncertain. Germline CDR1 and CDR2: SGHTA and FQGNSA. This CDR3 spans 11 amino acids. V lost 1 base and J lost 7, with 4 bases in between. Full variable domain (rest looked up from reference TRBV7-2 and TRBJ1-2): GAGVSQSPSNKVTEKGKDVELRCDPISGHTALYWYRQSLGQGLEFLIYFQGNSAPDKSGLPSDRFSAERTGGSVSTLTIQRTQQEDSAVYLCASSLDRGYTFGSGTRLTVV.

The sample holds a few counts of this clonotype. V and J are TRBV28 and TRBJ1-2, with D possibly TRBD1 on 5 matching bases. The V end was cut by 6 bases, the J end by 4 bases, with 15 bases between. Germline loops: CDR1 MDHEN, CDR2 SYDVKM. This CDR3 comprises 14 residues. The CDR3: CASRRQGQGYGYTF. As DNA, the CDR3 is TGTGCCAGCAGACGCCAAGGGCAGGGCTATGGCTACACCTTC.

This clonotype was seen more than once but under ten times. This sequence joins TRBV7-2 and TRBJ1-2, with no clear D. Germline V CDR1 and CDR2: SGHTA, FQGNSA. The CDR3 is made up of 13 amino acids. The V end was cut by 1 base, the J end by 4 bases, with 7 bases between. CDR3 in amino acids: CASSLEPGYGYTF. In DNA form, the CDR3 reads TGTGCCAGCAGCTTAGAGCCGGGCTATGGCTACACCTTC. Together with reference TRBV7-2 and TRBJ1-2, the CDR3 gives the full variable domain: GAGVSQSPSNKVTEKGKDVELRCDPISGHTALYWYRQSLGQGLEFLIYFQGNSAPDKSGLPSDRFSAERTGGSVSTLTIQRTQQEDSAVYLCASSLEPGYGYTFGSGTRLTVV.

The chain has TRBV7-2 and TRBJ2-1; 7 bases fit TRBD2. V was pared by 5 bases and J by 2 bases, with 3 bases of the junction left unmatched. In germline, CDR1 is SGHTA, CDR2 FQGNSA. The CDR3 is made up of 14 amino acids. CDR3 in amino acids: CASSPLAAYNEQFF. DNA for the CDR3: TGTGCCAGCAGCCCGCTAGCGGCCTACAATGAGCAGTTCTTC. The full variable domain, in which reference TRBV7-2 and TRBJ2-1 provide the parts outside the CDR3, is GAGVSQSPSNKVTEKGKDVELRCDPISGHTALYWYRQSLGQGLEFLIYFQGNSAPDKSGLPSDRFSAERTGGSVSTLTIQRTQQEDSAVYLCASSPLAAYNEQFFGPGTRLTVL.

The sample holds a few counts of this clonotype. This chain uses TRBV15 with TRBJ1-5; D gene uncertain. The CDR3 spans 15 residues. The germline V gene encodes CDR1 LNHNV and CDR2 YYDKDF (reference sequence). Trimming took off 6 bases at V and 0 bases at J, with 12 bases between the two ends. The CDR3 nucleotides read TGTGCCACCAGTACGAAGGACGGTAGCAATCAGCCCCAGCATTTT. It translates to CATSTKDGSNQPQHF.

The chain links TRBV6-1 to TRBJ1-2; 10 bases are a match to TRBD1. The germline gives CDR1 MNHNS, CDR2 SASEGT. The CDR3 runs 14 residues. With 6 bases clipped from V and 8 bases from J, the junction kept 9 bases outside the gene matches. The CDR3 spells CASSPGTGARGYTF. The CDR3 nucleotides are TGTGCCAGCAGCCCCGGGACAGGGGCACGAGGCTACACCTTC.

CDR3 coding DNA: TGCAGTGCAGCTACAAGCTACCAAGAGACCCAGTACTTC. Translated: CSAATSYQETQYF. The chain couples TRBV20-1 to TRBJ2-5; no clear D. This CDR3 spans 13 amino acids. Trimming stripped 6 bases from V and 0 bases from J, with 11 bases between. Per the germline V gene, CDR1 is DFQATT and CDR2 is SNEGSKA (reference sequence).

V is TRBV5-4 and J is TRBJ2-5; D is possibly TRBD2 (7 bases). The CDR3 length is 14 residues. The V and J ends lost 4 bases and 5 bases respectively, with 15 bases between them. The germline CDR1 and CDR2 sequences are SGHNT and YYREEE (reference sequence). The DNA for the CDR3 is TGTGCCAGCAGCCGAGGGGGGGAGTTGGAGACCCAGTACTTC. Translated, it gives CASSRGGELETQYF.

The rearrangement links TRBV24-1 to TRBJ2-5; TRBD1 matches at 9 bases. The V gene's germline CDR1 is KGHDR and CDR2 SFDVKD. Trimming cost V 7 bases and J 1 base; bases outside gene matches: 6. The CDR3 has 15 amino acids. The CDR3 bases are TGTGCCACCAGCCAGGGACAGGGAATCCAAGAGACCCAGTACTTC. It encodes CATSQGQGIQETQYF.

This chain uses TRBV15 with TRBJ2-7, with a tentative D call TRBD1 (5 bases). Trimming shortened V by 1 base and J by 3 bases, and 13 bases separated the two germline ends. The germline V gene encodes CDR1 LNHNV and CDR2 YYDKDF (reference sequence). The CDR3 consists of 15 residues. Here the CDR3 reads CATSRVSQGIYEQYF. The DNA for the CDR3 is TGTGCCACCAGCAGAGTTAGCCAGGGTATCTACGAGCAGTACTTC.

This clonotype was found a few times. The J gene is TRBJ1-6, the V gene TRBV6-2 or TRBV6-3; TRBD1 is a possible D gene (5 bases). Germline CDR1 MNHEY, CDR2 SVGEGT. Deletions cut 7 bases from V and 9 bases from J, with 19 bases between. There are 15 residues in the CDR3. The CDR3 nucleotides read TGTGCCAGCACCCAGAGGTGGCAGGGCTCTTCACCCCTCCACTTT. This encodes CASTQRWQGSSPLHF.

This clonotype was found a few times. J is TRBJ1-2 and V is TRBV7-6, with D unclear. The CDR3 spans 13 residues. Trimming left V 3 bases short and J 2 bases short, with 7 bases between. Germline V gene lookup returns CDR1 SGHVS and CDR2 FNYEAQ. The CDR3, as DNA: TGTGCCAGCAGCTTGATCCAGAACTATGGCTACACCTTC. Its translation: CASSLIQNYGYTF.

The CDR3 DNA is TGTGCCAGCAGCCCCCGCCCGGGACAGGGCTACGAGCAGTACTTC. This encodes CASSPRPGQGYEQYF. The chain is built from TRBV7-9 and TRBJ2-7; 9 bases are a match to TRBD1. V lost 5 bases to trimming and J lost 3 bases; unmatched junction nucleotides: 8. This CDR3 has 15 amino acids. Germline loops: CDR1 SEHNR, CDR2 FQNEAQ (reference sequence).

This clonotype was found a few times. The chain joins TRBV20-1 to TRBJ2-1; a weak D match, TRBD2 (5 bases). Germline lookup yields CDR1 DFQATT and CDR2 SNEGSKA (reference sequence). The CDR3 spans 13 residues. V was trimmed by 0 bases and J by 9 bases, leaving 12 bases between them. The CDR3 protein is CSAREGSAGEQFF. As DNA, the CDR3 is TGCAGTGCTAGAGAGGGCTCGGCGGGTGAGCAGTTCTTC.

By share of the sample, this clonotype is medium-sized. V is TRBV20-1 and J is TRBJ1-5; TRBD1 matches 8 bases. Per germline, CDR1 DFQATT and CDR2 SNEGSKA (reference sequence). The CDR3 is made up of 13 amino acids. Germline trimming cut 3 bases from V and 7 bases from J; bases unmatched to any gene: 5. CDR3 sequence reads: CSASGRGQQPQHF. The CDR3 nucleotides are TGCAGTGCTAGTGGCAGGGGGCAACAGCCCCAGCATTTT.

This clonotype has a single count. J is TRBJ2-7 and V is TRBV10-3; 10 bases agree with TRBD1. From germline, CDR1 is ENHRY and CDR2 SYGVKD. The junction had 9 bases not matched to a gene; V was cut back by 4 bases and J by 9 bases. CDR3 size: 14 residues. CDR3 DNA: TGTGCCATCAGTGCACCGGGACAGGGGAGAGGGCAGTACTTC. Its protein product is CAISAPGQGRGQYF.

This clonotype was seen only a few times. This chain joins TRBV6-2 or TRBV6-3 and TRBJ2-7; D not resolved. Germline CDR1 reads MNHEY; CDR2 reads SVGEGT. The CDR3 has 13 amino acids. V was clipped by 6 bases and J by 3 bases, with 12 bases between them. Written as DNA, the CDR3 is TGTGCCAGCAGGCCCCCCCTGGGCTACGAGCAGTACTTC. Its protein product is CASRPPLGYEQYF.

The chain carries TRBV6-1 and TRBJ1-2; D unresolved. V lost 3 bases to trimming and J lost 8 bases, with 7 bases between them. This CDR3 is 11 amino acids long. Germline V gene lookup returns CDR1 MNHNS and CDR2 SASEGT. In nucleotides, the CDR3 is TGTGCCAGCAGTGAGGGAGTAGGCTACACCTTC. This translates into CASSEGVGYTF.

This clonotype has a single count. The chain links TRBV7-2 to TRBJ1-1; D might be TRBD1 (6 bases). Germline V gene lookup returns CDR1 SGHTA and CDR2 FQGNSA. V lost 3 bases and J lost 4, with 15 bases in between. The CDR3 runs 15 residues. The DNA of the CDR3 is TGTGCCAGCAGCTTCCTACAGGGAAGGGGCACTGAAGCTTTCTTT. This gives the protein CASSFLQGRGTEAFF.